Following are 29 T cell receptor beta chains from one sample sequenced in a study of human T cells and chemical hapten exposure. Each CDR3 protein is one row after TCRdb ran MiXCR on the RACE reads. The sample consists of roughly 100,000 distinct CDR3 sequences, 7% to 10% of them appearing once. Time point given: patch test 2, 6 weeks after DPC sensitization. Regarding treatment: therapeutic diphenylcyclopropenone sensitization with weekly scalp DPC. This specimen was whole blood, taken in connection with sensitization to the hapten diphenylcyclopropenone (DPC). The receptor source for this set is a woman between 35 and 50 years old with alopecia areata. Some clones in this sample may be carry-over from other donors' samples.

The gene calls are TRBV4-1 and TRBJ2-7; 10 bases line up with TRBD2. Trimming took 1 base from V and 2 from J; bases not matched to a gene: 2. The CDR3 has 15 residues. Germline CDR1 and CDR2: MGHRA and YSYEKL. The CDR3 protein is CASSQVSGRTYEQYF. CDR3 DNA sequence: TGCGCCAGCAGCCAAGTTAGCGGGAGGACCTACGAGCAGTACTTC.

The sample holds many counts of this clonotype. The genes are TRBV29-1 and TRBJ2-4; D is undetermined. This CDR3 region has 13 residues. In germline, CDR1 is SQVTM, CDR2 ANQGSEA. With 7 bases removed from V and 0 bases from J, the gap between germline ends came to 10 bases. The CDR3 DNA reads as TGCAGCGCCCTATCCCTAGCCAAAAACATTCAGTACTTC. This translates into CSALSLAKNIQYF.

This clonotype was detected many times. The CDR3: CASSVWTGDEQYF. The CDR3 coding sequence is TGTGCCAGCAGTGTTTGGACAGGGGACGAGCAGTACTTC. The chain recombines TRBV25-1 with TRBJ2-7, with TRBD1 matching over 9 bases. The CDR3 is 13 residues long. V gave up 4 bases and J gave up 5 bases; unmatched junction bases: 3. The V gene's germline CDR1 is MGHDK and CDR2 SYGVNS.

There are a few counts of this clonotype. This rearrangement joins TRBV10-3 to TRBJ2-7; 10 bases fit TRBD1. Germline CDR1 ENHRY, CDR2 SYGVKD. V dropped 6 bases and J dropped 1; count of bases not matched to a gene: 3. The length of the CDR3 is 14 residues. The chain's CDR3 is CAISPGQGSYEQYF. The CDR3 nucleotides read TGTGCCATCAGCCCGGGACAGGGGTCCTACGAGCAGTACTTC.

This clonotype has just a few counts. As DNA, the CDR3 is TGTGCCAGCTCACCTTCTCTGGGTGGGAATGAGCAGTTCTTC. Translated: CASSPSLGGNEQFF. J is TRBJ2-1 and V is TRBV18; D is ambiguous. The germline V gene encodes CDR1 KGHSH and CDR2 LQKENI. Trimming pared 3 bases from V and 7 bases from J, leaving 13 bases between. This CDR3 region has 14 residues.

J is TRBJ2-7 and V is TRBV28; the D is unclear. The germline gives CDR1 MDHEN, CDR2 SYDVKM. CDR3 size: 13 residues. V was cut by 1 base and J by 2 bases, with 6 bases left in between. CDR3 region: CASSLLEPYEQYF. The DNA of the CDR3 is TGTGCCAGCAGTTTATTGGAGCCCTACGAGCAGTACTTC.

The rearrangement joins TRBV7-2 to TRBJ2-3; no clear D gene. V was shortened by 3 bases and J by 4 bases, with 5 bases between the two germline ends. This CDR3 is built from 12 residues. Germline CDR1 SGHTA, CDR2 FQGNSA. The CDR3 sequence is CASSLPADTQYF. For the CDR3, the DNA is TGTGCCAGCAGCTTGCCTGCAGATACGCAGTATTTT.

This chain joins TRBV28 and TRBJ2-1, with 10 bases lining up with TRBD2. CDR1 is MDHEN, CDR2 SYDVKM, per germline. This CDR3 spans 16 amino acids. J was trimmed by 3 bases and V by 5 bases; bases with no gene match: 7. CDR3 amino acids: CASSPPGTSVYNEQFF. CDR3 nucleotide sequence: TGTGCCAGCAGTCCGCCGGGGACTAGCGTCTACAATGAGCAGTTCTTC.

The chain joins TRBV5-1 to TRBJ2-3, with 9 bases that match TRBD2. In germline, CDR1 is SGHRS, CDR2 YFSETQ. The CDR3 is made up of 14 amino acids. V shed 4 bases, J shed 5 bases, and the junction held 5 bases outside the gene matches. CDR3 loop: CASSPSGNGDTQYF. DNA of the CDR3: TGCGCCAGCAGCCCTAGCGGGAATGGAGATACGCAGTATTTT.

This clonotype turned up a few times. This chain links TRBV28 with TRBJ2-7; D gene uncertain. There are 15 residues in the CDR3. Trimming took off 2 bases at V and 3 bases at J, with 14 bases between the two ends. Germline lookup yields CDR1 MDHEN and CDR2 SYDVKM. CDR3 protein: CASSLLTASFYEQYF. DNA of the CDR3: TGTGCCAGCAGTTTACTGACCGCTAGTTTCTACGAGCAGTACTTC.

The V and J genes are TRBV20-1 and TRBJ2-1; no clear D gene. The CDR3 consists of 13 residues. Looked up from germline, CDR1 is DFQATT and CDR2 is SNEGSKA (reference sequence). V shed 4 bases and J shed 5 bases, with 12 bases lying between them. This CDR3 reads CSANPQFNNEQFF. The DNA for the CDR3 is TGCAGTGCTAATCCCCAATTCAACAATGAGCAGTTCTTC.

The chain carries TRBV6-5 and TRBJ2-1, with TRBD1 identical over 7 bases. J lost 2 bases, V lost 6 bases, and 7 bases had no gene match. The CDR3 covers 15 residues. CDR1 and CDR2 (germline): MNHEY, SVGAGI. The CDR3 loop reads CASSPTGVPYNEQFF. The CDR3 bases are TGTGCCAGCAGCCCTACAGGGGTACCCTACAATGAGCAGTTCTTC.

This clonotype was observed at least ten times. DNA of the CDR3: TGTGCCAGCAGTTACCCGGGACAGACCTACGAGCAGTACTTC. This sequence encodes CASSYPGQTYEQYF. The chain is built from TRBV6-2 or TRBV6-3 and TRBJ2-7; 7 bases match TRBD1. V was clipped by 2 bases and J by 2 bases; unmatched bases: 3. The germline gives CDR1 MNHEY, CDR2 SVGEGT. This CDR3 spans 14 amino acids.

This clonotype was recorded a few times. J is TRBJ1-5 and V is TRBV28, with TRBD1 identical over 7 bases. V was pared by 6 bases and J by 6 bases, with 5 bases of the junction left unmatched. CDR3 length: 13 amino acids. Looked up from germline, CDR1 is MDHEN and CDR2 is SYDVKM. CDR3 region: CASRLDRAQPQHF. DNA for the CDR3: TGTGCCAGCAGGCTAGACAGGGCTCAGCCCCAGCATTTT.

Many counts were recorded for this clonotype. V and J are TRBV6-6 and TRBJ2-1; TRBD2 agrees at 8 bases. CDR1 and CDR2 from the germline V gene are MNHNY and SVGAGI (reference sequence). This CDR3 contains 15 residues. The trim removed 2 bases at V and 7 bases at J, leaving 7 bases unmatched. In DNA, the CDR3 is TGTGCCAGCAGTTACGGTCGGGAGGGCCTGAATGAGCAGTTCTTC. Translation gives CASSYGREGLNEQFF.

This clonotype was seen ten or more times. The gene calls are TRBV18 and TRBJ2-2; D could derive from TRBD1 or TRBD2 (5 bases each). Germline CDR1 reads KGHSH; CDR2 reads LQKENI. Between the trimmed V and J ends, which lost 7 bases and 2 bases, there was a span of 11 bases. The CDR3 consists of 14 residues. This chain's CDR3 is CASCWGRNTGELFF. As DNA, the CDR3 is TGTGCCAGCTGCTGGGGGAGAAACACCGGGGAGCTGTTTTTT. Supplemented by reference TRBV18 and TRBJ2-2, the full variable domain reads NAGVMQNPRHLVRRRGQEARLRCSPMKGHSHVYWYRQLPEEGLKFMVYLQKENIIDESGMPKERFSAEFPKEGPSILRIQQVVRGDSAAYFCASCWGRNTGELFFGEGSRLTVL.

The chain carries TRBV5-1 and TRBJ1-1, with a possible D match to TRBD1 (6 bases). Trimming shortened V by 0 bases and J by 4 bases, and 13 bases separated the two germline ends. This CDR3 is built from 15 residues. Germline-derived CDR1 and CDR2 are SGHRS and YFSETQ. CDR3 sequence reads: CASSLAFGGGTEAFF. The CDR3, as DNA: TGCGCCAGCAGCTTGGCGTTTGGGGGCGGCACTGAAGCTTTCTTT.

This clonotype was counted only a few times. This chain connects TRBV5-1 to TRBJ2-7, with D hard to call. This CDR3 has 11 residues. Trimming took off 2 bases at V and 9 bases at J, with 9 bases between the two ends. CDR1 SGHRS and CDR2 YFSETQ come from the germline V gene. CDR3 sequence reads: CASSFPLGQYF. Written as DNA, the CDR3 is TGCGCCAGCAGCTTTCCCCTCGGGCAGTACTTC.

This clonotype has only a few counts. The chain couples TRBV19 to TRBJ1-5; D is unclear. The CDR3 runs 12 residues. The V end lost 5 bases, the J end lost 6 bases, and 8 bases lay between the germline ends. CDR1 and CDR2 from the germline V gene are LNHDA and SQIVND (reference sequence). The CDR3 sequence: CASSDGVQPQHF. CDR3 in DNA: TGTGCCAGTAGTGACGGAGTTCAGCCCCAGCATTTT.

The gene calls are TRBV29-1 and TRBJ2-7, with 14 bases lining up with TRBD2. The V segment lost 4 bases and the J segment 5 bases; nucleotides outside the gene matches: 4. CDR1 is SQVTM, CDR2 ANQGSEA, per germline. CDR3 length: 14 amino acids. The CDR3 protein is CSVGTSGRWDEQYF. CDR3 DNA: TGCAGCGTTGGGACTAGCGGGAGGTGGGACGAGCAGTACTTC.

This clonotype appeared a few times. The rearrangement joins TRBV4-1 to TRBJ2-3, with TRBD1 matching 8 bases. The CDR3 totals 15 residues. Germline V gene data show CDR1 as MGHRA and CDR2 as YSYEKL. Trimming cost V 6 bases and J 3 bases; bases outside gene matches: 8. The CDR3 region has the DNA TGCGCCAGCAGGGCCGGGACAGGCTCGACAGATACGCAGTATTTT. This translates into CASRAGTGSTDTQYF.

This clonotype has ten or more counts. The rearrangement joins TRBV7-3 to TRBJ2-3; D is ambiguous. Trimming left V 5 bases short and J 6 bases short, with 18 bases between. Germline V CDR1 and CDR2: SGHTA, FQGTGA. CDR3 size: 15 residues. In nucleotides, the CDR3 is TGTGCCAGCAGCCTGGCCCGAGGATTTGAGGATACGCAGTATTTT. It encodes CASSLARGFEDTQYF.

The table lists this clonotype with many counts. The gene calls are TRBV29-1 and TRBJ1-2; TRBD1 matches at 7 bases. The germline gives CDR1 SQVTM, CDR2 ANQGSEA. This CDR3 comprises 12 residues. V gave up 3 bases and J gave up 3 bases; unmatched junction bases: 1. CDR3 nucleotides: TGCAGCGTTGACCAGGGGGACTATGGCTACACCTTC. This codes for CSVDQGDYGYTF.

The rearrangement uses TRBV12-3 or TRBV12-4 and TRBJ2-3; D unclear. The CDR3 covers 12 residues. V was shortened by 7 bases and J by 2 bases, with 7 bases between the two germline ends. The CDR3 region is CASNRFTDTQYF. In DNA, the CDR3 is TGTGCCAGCAATAGATTCACAGATACGCAGTATTTT.

This clonotype showed up many times. The chain uses TRBV29-1 and TRBJ1-1; unclear D gene. This CDR3 has 12 residues. Between the trimmed V and J ends, which lost 6 bases and 7 bases, there was a span of 15 bases. In germline, CDR1 is SQVTM, CDR2 ANQGSEA. The CDR3 coding sequence is TGCAGCGTACCCGACTCCGGGTTTGAAGCTTTCTTT. Amino acids: CSVPDSGFEAFF.

The gene calls are TRBV2 and TRBJ2-1; possible D gene TRBD2, 6 bases. Trimming pared 4 bases from V and 13 bases from J, leaving 26 bases between. The CDR3 runs 16 residues. Germline CDR1 is SNHLY and CDR2 is FYNNEI. The CDR3 DNA follows: TGTGCCAGCAGTGGAATACGAATGGGACTTGGCACGGAACAGTTCTTC. It yields the protein CASSGIRMGLGTEQFF. The entire variable domain, with the rest obtained from reference TRBV2 and TRBJ2-1, is as follows: EPEVTQTPSHQVTQMGQEVILRCVPISNHLYFYWYRQILGQKVEFLVSFYNNEISEKSEIFDDQFSVERPDGSNFTLKIRSTKLEDSAMYFCASSGIRMGLGTEQFFGPGTRLTVL.

V is TRBV29-1 and J is TRBJ2-1, with a possible D match to TRBD2 (6 bases). This CDR3 spans 14 amino acids. The germline V gene encodes CDR1 SQVTM and CDR2 ANQGSEA. Trimming took off 6 bases at V and 4 bases at J, with 16 bases between the two ends. The CDR3 is CSVGMGGSYNEQFF. CDR3 nucleotide sequence: TGCAGCGTAGGAATGGGGGGATCGTACAATGAGCAGTTCTTC.

This clonotype has more than one count but fewer than ten. The V and J genes are TRBV19 and TRBJ2-1, with D perhaps given as TRBD1 or TRBD2 (5 bases each). This CDR3 is 17 amino acids long. V dropped 2 bases and J dropped 0 bases, with 14 bases sitting between them. Germline lookup yields CDR1 LNHDA and CDR2 SQIVND (reference sequence). In DNA, the CDR3 is TGTGCCAGTAGTATATGGGGGAATACACGCTCCTACAATGAGCAGTTCTTC. This gives the protein CASSIWGNTRSYNEQFF.

The genes are TRBV6-5 and TRBJ1-2; D is undetermined. V shed 7 bases and J shed 1 base, with 10 bases lying between them. Germline V CDR1 and CDR2: MNHEY, SVGAGI. The CDR3 loop spans 13 amino acids. The CDR3 loop reads CASKNGINYGYTF. CDR3 in DNA: TGTGCCAGCAAGAACGGAATTAACTATGGCTACACCTTC.